This entry features one TCR beta chain sequence. The CDR3 loop spans 13 amino acids. V was clipped by 1 base and J by 10 bases, with 11 bases between them. Germline lookup yields CDR1 SGHVS and CDR2 FNYEAQ. The sample comes from a study of T-cell memory formation after mild COVID-19. Turning to the study itself: Across donors, TCR clusters were largely donor specific.

TCRdb re-analysed the 5' RACE reads in MiXCR, keeping a single row per CDR3 protein. The data hold approximately 570,000 distinct CDR3 sequences, with 18% observed a single time. This TCR was recovered from an adult woman who had mild COVID-19 (a few samples of this study predate the infection). Cell type and time point are not known. Source material: PBMCs or a T cell subset sorted from them (not recorded which). The genes are TRBV7-6 and TRBJ2-1, with D unclear. CDR3 residues: CASSLGVSREQFF. CDR3 sequence (DNA): TGTGCCAGCAGCTTAGGAGTAAGTAGGGAGCAGTTCTTC.